The rows below give T cell receptor beta chains drawn from one sample of a study of blood T cell repertoires in COVID-19. Using immunoSEQ multiplex PCR, the repertoire was profiled, and TCRdb retains in-frame clones only, with some absent. This table has around 130,000 clones, about four fifths appearing once. Sequencing was carried out using peripheral blood. The origin of the receptors is a woman in her forties or fifties with acute or convalescent COVID-19. The CDR3 runs from the conserved cysteine through the conserved F or W. D genes are given only for firm matches. Expanded clones get a size class; other rows say once, few or many, or leave the size out.

v_gene	abundance	len	j_gene	d_gene	CDR3aa	CDR3nt
TRBV29-1	-	14	TRBJ1-1	-	CSVKKQGKSTEAFF	TGCAGCGTAAAGAAGCAGGGTAAGAGCACTGAAGCTTTCTTT
TRBV19	-	15	TRBJ1-1	TRBD1	CASSWKGALNTEAFF	TGTGCCAGTAGTTGGAAGGGGGCCCTGAACACTGAAGCTTTCTTT
TRBV11-2	once	15	TRBJ1-6	-	CASSLRGQNNSPLHF	TGTGCCAGCAGCTTAAGGGGACAAAATAATTCACCCCTCCACTTT
TRBV5-4	-	15	TRBJ2-3	TRBD1	CASSWDRDVIDTQYF	TGTGCCAGCAGTTGGGACAGGGATGTTATAGATACGCAGTATTTT
TRBV7-2	-	13	TRBJ2-3	-	CASTHSSDYTQYF	TGTGCCAGCACCCATTCTAGCGATTATACGCAGTATTTT
TRBV7-3	-	15	TRBJ2-3	-	CASSPSPEYTDTQYF	TGTGCCAGCAGCCCTAGCCCGGAGTACACAGATACGCAGTATTTT
TRBV19	-	14	TRBJ2-7	-	CASSESRGTYEQYF	TGTGCCAGTAGCGAATCCAGGGGTACCTACGAGCAGTACTTC
TRBV6-1	-	15	TRBJ2-2	TRBD2	CASSETSGGDGELFF	TGTGCCAGCAGTGAGACTAGCGGGGGCGACGGGGAGCTGTTTTTT
TRBV18	-	15	TRBJ2-5	-	CASSPNRGQQETQYF	TGTGCCAGCTCACCTAACCGGGGTCAGCAAGAGACCCAGTACTTC
TRBV18	-	15	TRBJ2-3	-	CASSQLRTATDTQYF	TGTGCCAGCTCACAATTGCGGACAGCTACAGATACGCAGTATTTT
TRBV10-1	-	12	TRBJ2-7	-	CASSRNSYEQYF	TGCGCCAGCAGCCGAAACAGCTACGAGCAGTACTTC
TRBV10-3	-	13	TRBJ1-1	-	CAISDSVNTEAFF	TGTGCCATCAGTGATTCGGTGAACACTGAAGCTTTCTTT
TRBV18	-	14	TRBJ1-6	-	CASSPQGGESPLHF	TGTGCCAGCTCACCACAGGGGGGGGAATCACCCCTCCACTTT
TRBV28	-	11	TRBJ2-7	-	CASSSRGEQYF	TGTGCCAGCAGTTCTCGGGGGGAGCAGTACTTC
TRBV5-1	-	14	TRBJ1-4	TRBD1	CASSLKTGGEKLFF	TGCGCCAGCAGCTTGAAGACAGGGGGAGAAAAACTGTTTTTT
TRBV5-4	-	19	TRBJ2-6	-	CASSSARESGGSGANVLTF	TGTGCCAGCAGTTCGGCCAGGGAGTCCGGGGGCTCTGGGGCCAACGTCCTGACTTTC
TRBV27	-	16	TRBJ1-5	-	CASSLRGGDSNQPQHF	TGTGCCAGCAGTTTACGGGGAGGGGATAGCAATCAGCCCCAGCATTTT
TRBV10-2	-	11	TRBJ2-3	-	CASGGKDTQYF	TGCGCCAGCGGGGGGAAGGATACGCAGTATTTT
TRBV19	-	17	TRBJ2-1	TRBD2	CASSKKGLQADYNEQFF	TGTGCCAGTAGTAAAAAGGGACTACAGGCCGACTACAATGAGCAGTTCTTC
TRBV5-4	-	14	TRBJ1-2	TRBD1	CASSLNEGARGYTF	TGTGCCAGCAGCTTAAACGAGGGGGCTAGAGGCTACACCTTC
TRBV10-3	-	12	TRBJ2-3	-	CAISDQGSTQYF	TGTGCCATCAGTGACCAGGGAAGTACGCAGTATTTT
TRBV5-1	once	15	TRBJ1-2	TRBD1	CASSRDRVADYGYTF	TGCGCCAGCAGCAGGGACAGGGTGGCAGACTATGGCTACACCTTC
TRBV6-2/TRBV6-3	-	18	TRBJ2-1	TRBD2	CASSYLAGAPSSYNEQFF	TGTGCCAGCAGTTACCTAGCGGGGGCGCCGAGCTCCTACAATGAGCAGTTCTTC
TRBV28	-	13	TRBJ1-2	TRBD1	CASSSNNRGGYTF	TGTGCCAGCAGTTCCAATAACAGGGGCGGCTACACCTTC
TRBV30	-	16	TRBJ2-1	-	CAWTGGAADGYNEQFF	TGTGCCTGGACGGGTGGGGCGGCGGACGGCTACAATGAGCAGTTCTTC
TRBV28	-	15	TRBJ1-1	TRBD1	CASTPGDRMNTEAFF	TGTGCCAGCACCCCCGGGGACAGAATGAACACTGAAGCTTTCTTT
TRBV19	-	14	TRBJ2-7	TRBD2	CASSPGGGPYEQYF	TGTGCCAGTAGTCCCGGGGGGGGTCCCTACGAGCAGTACTTC
TRBV5-1	-	14	TRBJ2-7	-	CASKTGNSLNEQYF	TGCGCCAGCAAAACAGGAAACTCTTTGAACGAGCAGTACTTC
TRBV6-6	-	17	TRBJ2-6	-	CASSQRDKSSGANVLTF	TGTGCCAGCAGTCAACGGGACAAGAGCTCTGGGGCCAACGTCCTGACTTTC
TRBV10-3	-	14	TRBJ2-2	TRBD1	CAIRGQGSIGELFF	TGTGCCATCAGGGGACAGGGAAGCATCGGGGAGCTGTTTTTT
TRBV5-1	-	17	TRBJ2-5	TRBD2	CASSLGPGGGAHETQYF	TGCGCCAGCAGCTTGGGGCCGGGCGGGGGGGCCCATGAGACCCAGTACTTC
TRBV3-1/TRBV3-2	-	14	TRBJ1-2	-	CASSQQGIGFGYTF	TGTGCCAGCAGCCAACAGGGTATTGGGTTTGGCTACACCTTC
TRBV5-8	once	14	TRBJ1-4	-	CASSLALGAEKLFF	TGTGCCAGCAGCTTGGCCCTGGGGGCCGAAAAACTGTTTTTT
TRBV30	-	16	TRBJ1-2	-	CAWRPGSDSSGYGYTF	TGTGCCTGGAGGCCCGGGAGCGATTCGTCCGGTTATGGCTACACCTTC
TRBV5-4	-	16	TRBJ2-3	TRBD1	CASSLAGQATTDTQYF	TGTGCCAGCAGCTTGGCCGGACAGGCTACCACAGATACGCAGTATTTT
TRBV3-1/TRBV3-2	once	16	TRBJ1-6	TRBD1	CASSQWQGARRSPLHF	TGTGCCAGCAGCCAATGGCAGGGGGCTAGGAGATCACCCCTCCACTTT
TRBV6-5	-	14	TRBJ2-7	-	CASSSYGGVNEQYF	TGTGCCAGCAGCAGCTACGGCGGGGTCAACGAGCAGTACTTC
TRBV30	-	15	TRBJ1-1	TRBD1	CAWQRQGSANTEAFF	TGTGCCTGGCAGAGACAGGGTTCAGCGAACACTGAAGCTTTCTTT
TRBV3-1/TRBV3-2	-	14	TRBJ2-7	TRBD2	CASTPLAGGREQYF	TGTGCCAGCACTCCACTAGCGGGGGGCCGAGAGCAGTACTTC
TRBV19	-	14	TRBJ1-2	TRBD1	CASARRGQDYGYTF	TGTGCCAGCGCTCGCAGGGGGCAGGACTATGGCTACACCTTC
TRBV5-1	-	12	TRBJ1-1	TRBD1	CASSLSGTDAFF	TGCGCCAGCAGCTTATCCGGGACAGATGCTTTCTTT
TRBV28	-	15	TRBJ1-2	-	CASSLGTRSNYGYTF	TGTGCCAGCAGTTTGGGGACTCGCTCTAACTATGGCTACACCTTC
TRBV4-1	-	16	TRBJ1-5	-	CASSPLWTEPNQPQHF	TGCGCCAGCAGCCCACTGTGGACAGAACCGAATCAGCCCCAGCATTTT
TRBV2	-	14	TRBJ1-1	-	CASSDGVMNTEAFF	TGTGCCAGCAGCGACGGGGTGATGAACACTGAAGCTTTCTTT
TRBV18	-	16	TRBJ2-1	TRBD2	CASSLSPGGAYNEQFF	TGTGCCAGCTCACTATCCCCCGGGGGGGCCTACAATGAGCAGTTCTTC
TRBV3-1/TRBV3-2	-	16	TRBJ2-2	-	CASSQEAVSNTGELFF	TGTGCCAGCAGCCAAGAAGCGGTTTCGAACACCGGGGAGCTGTTTTTT
TRBV2	-	14	TRBJ2-7	TRBD1	CASRGDRGRNEQYF	TGTGCCAGCAGGGGGGACAGGGGACGAAACGAGCAGTACTTC
TRBV10-1	few	14	TRBJ2-7	TRBD2	CASSDSGGSRRQYF	TGCGCCAGCAGTGATAGCGGGGGGTCCCGCCGGCAGTACTTC
TRBV7-9	-	15	TRBJ1-1	-	CASSLATGRNTEAFF	TGTGCCAGCAGCTTAGCGACAGGCCGGAACACTGAAGCTTTCTTT
TRBV9	-	17	TRBJ2-3	TRBD2	CASSSQAGGGRADTQYF	TGTGCCAGCAGCTCCCAGGCGGGGGGCGGGAGGGCAGATACGCAGTATTTT
TRBV19	-	14	TRBJ1-6	-	CASSTGPLDSPLHF	TGTGCCAGTAGTACAGGGCCCTTGGATTCACCCCTCCACTTT
TRBV6-5	-	12	TRBJ1-1	TRBD1	CASSRTGSKTFF	TGTGCCAGCAGTAGGACAGGGAGTAAGACTTTCTTT
TRBV18	-	14	TRBJ1-2	-	CASSRDSNRYGYTF	TGTGCCAGCTCCCGCGACAGTAACCGCTATGGCTACACCTTC
TRBV7-2	-	14	TRBJ2-7	-	CASSYISRGYEQYF	TGTGCCAGCAGCTACATATCCAGAGGCTACGAGCAGTACTTC
TRBV27	few	16	TRBJ1-1	-	CASSSGQVPKNTEAFF	TGTGCCAGCAGTTCCGGACAAGTCCCGAAGAACACTGAAGCTTTCTTT
TRBV21-1	-	15	TRBJ2-7	-	CASRRVGDSFYEQYF	TGTGCCAGCAGACGAGTTGGGGACAGCTTTTACGAGCAGTACTTC
TRBV9	-	15	TRBJ2-3	TRBD1	CASSMTGRGTDTQYF	TGTGCCAGCAGCATGACAGGGCGGGGCACAGATACGCAGTATTTT
TRBV28	-	14	TRBJ1-5	-	CASVSPGGNQPQHF	TGTGCCAGCGTTAGTCCAGGGGGCAATCAGCCCCAGCATTTT
TRBV6-5	-	14	TRBJ1-6	TRBD1	CASIADRDGSPLHF	TGTGCCAGCATCGCGGACAGGGATGGTTCACCCCTCCACTTT